The rows below give T cell receptor beta chains drawn from one sample of a study of vaccination and CD4 T cells after COVID-19. Their specific antigens are unknown. A single record per CDR3 protein comes from TCRdb applying MiXCR to the PCR reads. The profile shows around 6,100 distinct CDR3 sequences, 45% to 55% of them singletons. The sample comprised CD4+ T cells from blood, cultured in vitro. The origin of the receptors is a human donor in good health. Both conserved end residues are part of each CDR3. D genes are given only for firm matches. Where a row states a size, it is once, few, many or the class of an expanded clone; other rows omit it.

TRBV12-3/TRBV12-4	-	TRBJ1-2	-	TGTGCCAGCACCTTACCAGGAAGATATGGCTACACCTTC	CASTLPGRYGYTF
TRBV6-2/TRBV6-3	TRBD2	TRBJ2-7	-	TGTGCCAGCAGTTACTCTCCAGCGGGATCAGACTACGAGCAGTACTTC	CASSYSPAGSDYEQYF
TRBV6-5	TRBD1	TRBJ2-5	-	TGTGCCAGCAGTTGGGGACAGTATCAAGAGACCCAGTACTTC	CASSWGQYQETQYF
TRBV30	-	TRBJ1-2	-	TGTGCCTGGAGGGGCCGTAACTATGGCTACACCTTC	CAWRGRNYGYTF
TRBV21-1	-	TRBJ2-3	-	TGTGCCAGCAGCAAAGCGCTTTCTAGTACAGATACGCAGTATTTT	CASSKALSSTDTQYF
TRBV19	-	TRBJ1-2	few	TGTGCCAGTAACCCCCAACGGTCAGGATACGGCTACACCTTC	CASNPQRSGYGYTF
TRBV11-2	-	TRBJ2-7	-	TGTGCCAGCAGCTTAGGTGCCAGGGTATACGAGCAGTACTTC	CASSLGARVYEQYF
TRBV12-3/TRBV12-4	-	TRBJ1-2	once	TGTGCCAGCAGATTGGACGGATCCGACTATGGCTACACCTTC	CASRLDGSDYGYTF
TRBV24-1	TRBD1	TRBJ2-5	-	TGTGCCACCACCGATCGGGGACAGGCGGGGACCCAGTACTTC	CATTDRGQAGTQYF
TRBV20-1	TRBD2	TRBJ2-3	-	TGCAGTGCTAGAGATCCCTGGGATAGCGGGGGAAGCACAGATACGCAGTATTTT	CSARDPWDSGGSTDTQYF
TRBV19	-	TRBJ1-2	-	TGTGCCAGTAGAATAGGACAGCTCCTATCCGGCTACACCTTC	CASRIGQLLSGYTF
TRBV7-9	TRBD1	TRBJ1-6	few	TGTGCCAGCAGCTCGCAGGGGGCAGGAGCTTCACCCCTCCACTTT	CASSSQGAGASPLHF
TRBV2	-	TRBJ1-2	-	TGTGCCAGCACGGAGGATCCGAACTATGGCTACACCTTC	CASTEDPNYGYTF
TRBV12-3/TRBV12-4	TRBD1	TRBJ1-2	once	TGTGCCAGCAGTGGATGGGACAGGGGTGGCTACACCTTC	CASSGWDRGGYTF
TRBV7-2	-	TRBJ1-2	-	TGTGCCAGCAGCCCCTCACAGGGAAGGGTGGACTATGGCTACACCTTC	CASSPSQGRVDYGYTF
TRBV7-2	-	TRBJ2-1	-	TGTGCCAGCAGCTTAGGAGATCTCTACAATGAGCAGTTCTTC	CASSLGDLYNEQFF
TRBV12-3/TRBV12-4	-	TRBJ2-7	-	TGTGCCAGCAGTTTAGGGGCGGTCCTCTCCTACGAGCAGTACTTC	CASSLGAVLSYEQYF
TRBV5-1	-	TRBJ2-3	-	TGCGCCAGCAGCTTGGCCCAGGATACGCAGTATTTT	CASSLAQDTQYF
TRBV6-1	TRBD1	TRBJ1-2	-	TGTGCCAGCAGCCCACACATATCTTCGACAGGGGGATTGAATGGCTACACCTTC	CASSPHISSTGGLNGYTF
TRBV7-8	-	TRBJ2-7	-	TGTGCCAGCAGCTCCCGGACTACAGCCTACGAGCAGTACTTC	CASSSRTTAYEQYF
TRBV7-7	-	TRBJ2-3	-	TGTGCCAGCAGCTTACTTTCGAGCACAGATACGCAGTATTTT	CASSLLSSTDTQYF
TRBV5-4	-	TRBJ1-6	-	TGTGCCAGCAGCGCGGCTCGGGGATGGAATTCACCCCTCCACTTT	CASSAARGWNSPLHF
TRBV6-1	-	TRBJ1-5	-	TGTGCCAGCAGGGACGGTAATAGCAATCAGCCCCAGCATTTT	CASRDGNSNQPQHF
TRBV5-5	-	TRBJ1-5	-	TGTGCCAGCAGCTTGGAACCGGGCAATCAGCCCCAGCATTTT	CASSLEPGNQPQHF
TRBV27	-	TRBJ2-1	-	TGTGCCAGCAGTTTTCTCGGGAACCACAATGAGCAGTTCTTC	CASSFLGNHNEQFF
TRBV15	-	TRBJ2-7	medium-sized	TGTGCCACCAGCAGAGGGCAGCTCTACGAGCAGTACTTC	CATSRGQLYEQYF
TRBV12-3/TRBV12-4	-	TRBJ1-2	once	TGTGCCAGCAGCCGTACAATCTCCGGCTACACCTTC	CASSRTISGYTF
TRBV5-1	-	TRBJ2-3	-	TGCGCCAGCAGCTTGGGCCGGCCAGGGATCACAGATACGCAGTATTTT	CASSLGRPGITDTQYF
TRBV7-8	TRBD1	TRBJ2-7	once	TGTGCCAGCAGCACCCGGTGGGACAGTCCCTACGAGCAGTACTTC	CASSTRWDSPYEQYF
TRBV6-1	-	TRBJ2-3	-	TGTGCCAGCAGTGAAGCAATGCTGATCACAGATACGCAGTATTTT	CASSEAMLITDTQYF
TRBV11-2	TRBD2	TRBJ2-1	-	TGTGCCAGCAGCTTAGACGGTAGCGGGAGGAGGACCTACAATGAGCAGTTCTTC	CASSLDGSGRRTYNEQFF
TRBV7-2	TRBD1	TRBJ1-2	-	TGTGCCAGCAGTCGGGACAGGGGCGACTATGGCTACACCTTC	CASSRDRGDYGYTF
TRBV15	TRBD1	TRBJ1-2	few	TGTGCCACCAGCGAGGGACAGGGACCTAACTATGGCTACACCTTC	CATSEGQGPNYGYTF
TRBV6-4	-	TRBJ1-1	-	TGTGCCAGCAGTGACTCGAACAGGAACACTGAAGCTTTCTTT	CASSDSNRNTEAFF
TRBV15	TRBD2	TRBJ2-3	few	TGTGCCAGCAGCGATATGCTAGCGGGAGGGCCCTCAATAACAGATACGCAGTATTTT	CASSDMLAGGPSITDTQYF
TRBV7-2	TRBD1	TRBJ1-1	few	TGTGCCAGCAGACTCGACCGGGACAGGATTACGAACACTGAAGCTTTCTTT	CASRLDRDRITNTEAFF
TRBV12-3/TRBV12-4	-	TRBJ1-2	few	TGTGCCAGCACCACCAACAGGTGGGGTTATGGCTACACCTTC	CASTTNRWGYGYTF
TRBV6-1	-	TRBJ2-3	-	TGTGCCAGCAGCCCGTACCTGGCGGGGGCGGGAGATACGCAGTATTTT	CASSPYLAGAGDTQYF
TRBV20-1	-	TRBJ2-6	few	TGCAGTGCTAGAGATTGGGTCGGAAGGGCTGGGGCCAACGTCCTGACTTTC	CSARDWVGRAGANVLTF
TRBV6-2/TRBV6-3	-	TRBJ2-7	-	TGTGCCAGCAGTTACCTGTTTCGGCAGGGGCAGAACTACGAGCAGTACTTC	CASSYLFRQGQNYEQYF
TRBV10-3	-	TRBJ1-1	-	TGTGCCATCAGTGAGAGGCCGGGGGAGGGGACTGAAGCTTTCTTT	CAISERPGEGTEAFF
TRBV6-1	-	TRBJ1-6	few	TGTGCCAGCAGTCAGAAATATAATTCACCCCTCCACTTT	CASSQKYNSPLHF
TRBV19	-	TRBJ1-5	-	TGTGCCAGTAGTAACGAGGCGCGGGGTAATCAGCCCCAGCATTTT	CASSNEARGNQPQHF
TRBV28	-	TRBJ1-6	-	TGTGCCAGCAGTTTACTTCCAGCTTATTCACCCCTCCACTTT	CASSLLPAYSPLHF
TRBV6-5	TRBD1	TRBJ1-1	-	TGTGCCAGCAGTTACCTGGACAGGGTTCCGAACACTGAAGCTTTCTTT	CASSYLDRVPNTEAFF
TRBV7-9	TRBD1	TRBJ1-1	-	TGTGCCAGCAGCGCGGGGGACAGGTCCACTGAAGCTTTCTTT	CASSAGDRSTEAFF
TRBV19	-	TRBJ1-1	-	TGTGCCACCTCGACGGGGTTGAGGTGGAGCACTGAAGCTTTCTTT	CATSTGLRWSTEAFF
TRBV7-9	TRBD2	TRBJ2-7	-	TGTGCCACCAGGACTAGCGGGAGCTACGAGCAGTACTTC	CATRTSGSYEQYF
TRBV10-2	-	TRBJ1-2	few	TGCGCCAGCAGTGGGAGGACACCCCCAGGGGACTATGGCTACACCTTC	CASSGRTPPGDYGYTF
TRBV5-4	TRBD1	TRBJ2-5	once	TGTGCCAGCAGCCCAGGACAGGGGGTCGAGACCCAGTACTTC	CASSPGQGVETQYF
TRBV7-9	-	TRBJ2-5	few	TGTGCCAGCAGCCAAGGCCCGGGGGTAGGAGAGACCCAGTACTTC	CASSQGPGVGETQYF
TRBV4-1	-	TRBJ1-2	-	TGCGCCAGCAGCCAAGATCACAGAAGTGATGGCTACACCTTC	CASSQDHRSDGYTF